This T cell receptor (beta chain) was sequenced during a study of cytomegalovirus exposure and HLA in healthy donors. Primers: 60 Vbeta forward and 13 Jbeta reverse. The data were produced by immunoSEQ multiplex PCR, yet TCRdb's version contains in-frame clones alone and is incomplete. The repertoire has about 190,000 clones, roughly 80% of them found once; the top ten carry over 1.5%. As for the donors, each was a healthy bone marrow donor. The donors, nominally healthy at sampling, likely had unrecorded immune exposures. The length of the CDR3 is 14 residues. V shed 6 bases and J shed 10 bases, with 16 bases lying between them. CDR1 and CDR2 (germline): MGHDK, SYGVNS. This clone has more than one count but fewer than ten.

The specimen was PBMCs. This sequence was found in a woman aged 18-29 years in good health and CMV-seronegative. The V and J genes are TRBV25-1 and TRBJ1-6; maybe TRBD1 (6 bases). The CDR3 loop reads CASREVGGGSPLHF. DNA of the CDR3: TGTGCCAGCAGGGAAGTAGGGGGTGGGTCACCCCTCCACTTT.